These 26 T cell receptor beta chains originate from one sample sequenced in a study of T-cell reconstitution after alpha-beta-depleted transplantation in children. Using unique molecular identifiers, the investigators prepared the TCRbeta library. Via MiXCR, TCRdb re-called the PCR reads, giving one row per CDR3 protein. The data show some 290,000 distinct CDR3 sequences, 9.9% seen once. The source material was PBMCs from the stem cell graft donor, sampled from the stem cell graft. The receptors stem from a human donor who donated a stem cell graft to a child with SCID.

This clonotype was picked up many times. The J gene is TRBJ2-3, the V gene TRBV12-3 or TRBV12-4; 9 nucleotides match TRBD2. J was trimmed by 5 bases and V by 5 bases; bases with no gene match: 5. The CDR3 contains 14 residues. The CDR3, as DNA: TGTGCCAGCAGTCAGCGGGGGGCTGGAGATACGCAGTATTTT. This sequence encodes CASSQRGAGDTQYF.

The chain couples TRBV7-9 to TRBJ2-7; 7 nucleotides align to TRBD1. Germline V gives CDR1 SEHNR, CDR2 FQNEAQ (reference sequence). After removal of 5 bases from V and 2 bases from J, the junction contained 12 bases not matched to a gene. The CDR3 is 16 amino acids. The CDR3 sequence is CASSITGTEKPYEQYF. CDR3 nucleotides: TGTGCCAGCAGCATTACCGGGACAGAGAAACCCTACGAGCAGTACTTC.

Concerning this clonotype: A single base separates this from a much larger clone, so it may be a read error. The J gene is TRBJ2-7, the V gene TRBV5-1; possible D gene TRBD1, 5 bases. V lost 1 base and J lost 3, with 11 bases in between. The CDR3 sequence is 14 residues long. The germline CDR1 and CDR2 sequences are SGHRS and YFSETQ. The CDR3 DNA is TGCGCCAGCAGCTTGATAGGGGTAGACTACGAGCAGTACTTC. This gives the protein CASSLIGVDYEQYF.

V and J are TRBV20-1 and TRBJ2-1; 9 bases are shared with TRBD2. This CDR3 has 14 residues. The germline V gene encodes CDR1 DFQATT and CDR2 SNEGSKA (reference sequence). Trimming cost V 6 bases and J 9 bases; bases outside gene matches: 12. This CDR3 reads CSARGAGGSGEQFF. In DNA, the CDR3 is TGCAGTGCGAGGGGAGCGGGGGGATCGGGTGAGCAGTTCTTC.

This clonotype has at least ten counts. The rearrangement joins TRBV5-1 to TRBJ2-5; D unresolved. Looked up from germline, CDR1 is SGHRS and CDR2 is YFSETQ. Trimming took 4 bases from V and 0 from J, leaving 16 bases between them. This CDR3 region has 16 residues. The CDR3 loop reads CASSPTINQYQETQYF. CDR3 DNA: TGCGCCAGCAGCCCAACGATAAACCAGTACCAAGAGACCCAGTACTTC.

The CDR3 spells CASGRDHGYTF. CDR3 nucleotide sequence: TGTGCCAGTGGTCGGGACCATGGCTACACCTTC. The chain joins TRBV6-2 or TRBV6-3 to TRBJ1-2; maybe TRBD1 (5 bases). CDR3 length: 11 residues. Trimming took off 9 bases at V and 6 bases at J, with 11 bases between the two ends. Looked up from germline, CDR1 is MNHEY and CDR2 is SVGEGT.

The rearrangement links TRBV20-1 to TRBJ1-4, with D hard to call. The V gene lost 1 base and the J gene lost 4 bases, with 10 bases spanning the gap. CDR3 size: 14 residues. CDR1 is DFQATT, CDR2 SNEGSKA, per germline (reference sequence). The CDR3 here is CSARGGESNEKLFF. In DNA, the CDR3 is TGCAGTGCTAGAGGTGGGGAAAGTAATGAAAAACTGTTTTTT.

The DNA of the CDR3 is TGCGCCAGCAGCTTAGACGGGGCAGGGGATGAAGCTTTCTTT. Translation: CASSLDGAGDEAFF. V is TRBV5-1 and J is TRBJ1-1, with a possible D match to TRBD1 (6 bases). The CDR3 is made up of 14 amino acids. The germline V gene encodes CDR1 SGHRS and CDR2 YFSETQ. V dropped 2 bases and J dropped 7 bases, with 15 bases sitting between them.

This clonotype was counted ten times or more. The chain joins TRBV5-8 to TRBJ2-5; no reliable D call. The germline V and J ends were trimmed by 3 bases and 4 bases, with 16 bases remaining between them. CDR1 is SGHTS and CDR2 is YDEGEE in the germline V gene. The CDR3 spans 15 residues. The CDR3 coding sequence is TGTGCCAGCAGCTACGGGCTTCATTCTCGAGAGACCCAGTACTTC. Translating gives CASSYGLHSRETQYF.

The rearrangement links TRBV20-1 to TRBJ1-2; 7 bases are shared with TRBD1. After removal of 4 bases from V and 8 bases from J, the junction contained 10 bases not matched to a gene. Germline CDR1 and CDR2: DFQATT and SNEGSKA (reference sequence). The CDR3 covers 13 residues. Here the CDR3 DNA reads TGCAGTGCTACTTTCCCCGGGACAGTCGGCTACACCTTC. Its translation is CSATFPGTVGYTF.

This clonotype was detected a few times. The J gene is TRBJ2-6, the V gene TRBV14, with unresolved D. The ends were cut back, 0 bases at V and 0 bases at J, with 9 bases in the middle. There are 17 residues in the CDR3. CDR1 and CDR2 from the germline V gene are SGHDN and FVKESK. CDR3 DNA: TGTGCCAGCAGCCAAGAATTAGTCTCCTCTGGGGCCAACGTCCTGACTTTC. Translated, it gives CASSQELVSSGANVLTF. Filled out from reference TRBV14 and TRBJ2-6, the complete variable domain reads EAGVTQFPSHSVIEKGQTVTLRCDPISGHDNLYWYRRVMGKEIKFLLHFVKESKQDESGMPNNRFLAERTGGTYSTLKVQPAELEDSGVYFCASSQELVSSGANVLTFGAGSRLTVL.

The chain carries TRBV7-3 and TRBJ1-6; D uncertain. The V end was cut by 3 bases, the J end by 6 bases, with 6 bases between. The CDR3 contains 13 residues. Germline V gene sequence: CDR1 SGHTA, CDR2 FQGTGA. CDR3 coding DNA: TGTGCCAGCAGCTTTTACCCTAATTCACCCCTCCACTTT. Its protein product is CASSFYPNSPLHF.

This clonotype was seen ten or more times. This chain links TRBV29-1 with TRBJ2-3, with TRBD1 matching over 7 bases. After removal of 3 bases from V and 2 bases from J, the junction contained 2 bases not matched to a gene. The CDR3 is made up of 13 amino acids. In germline, CDR1 is SQVTM, CDR2 ANQGSEA. CDR3 in amino acids: CSVETGSTDTQYF. CDR3 sequence (DNA): TGCAGCGTTGAGACAGGGTCCACAGATACGCAGTATTTT.

This sequence joins TRBV6-1 and TRBJ1-1; no definite D call. With 3 bases removed from V and 10 bases from J, the gap between germline ends came to 21 bases. The length of the CDR3 is 15 residues. Germline V gene lookup returns CDR1 MNHNS and CDR2 SASEGT. DNA for the CDR3: TGTGCCAGCAGTGACCATCACGGTGCTGGGGTCGGAGCTTTCTTT. Encoded protein: CASSDHHGAGVGAFF.

This clonotype was observed a handful of times. The genes are TRBV5-1 and TRBJ2-3; 9 bases line up with TRBD1. The V segment lost 4 bases and the J segment 8 bases; nucleotides outside the gene matches: 8. CDR3 length: 14 amino acids. Germline V gives CDR1 SGHRS, CDR2 YFSETQ. Here the CDR3 reads CASSLGQGVGTQYF. The CDR3, as DNA: TGCGCCAGCAGCCTGGGACAGGGAGTCGGTACGCAGTATTTT.

This clonotype came up many times. The gene calls are TRBV25-1 and TRBJ1-1, with D uncertain. V was clipped by 6 bases and J by 2 bases, with 4 bases between them. CDR3 size: 11 residues. Germline values: CDR1 MGHDK, CDR2 SYGVNS. CDR3 protein: CASSANTEAFF. The CDR3 bases are TGTGCCAGCAGCGCTAACACTGAAGCTTTCTTT.

This clonotype was counted a few times. The chain links TRBV6-5 to TRBJ1-2; D gene uncertain. CDR1 is MNHEY and CDR2 is SVGAGI in the germline V gene. CDR3 length: 11 residues. V dropped 9 bases and J dropped 7 bases, with 12 bases sitting between them. CDR3 nucleotide sequence: TGTGCCAGTTCCCGCTGGGTTGGCTACACCTTC. Translation: CASSRWVGYTF.

This clonotype was found many times. The chain has TRBV14 and TRBJ1-1; TRBD1 agrees at 8 bases. CDR1 is SGHDN and CDR2 is FVKESK in the germline V gene. Trimming removed 4 bases from V and 4 bases from J; junction bases left unmatched: 5. This CDR3 region has 14 residues. The CDR3 region is CASSLTGVGTEAFF. As DNA, the CDR3 is TGTGCCAGCAGCCTGACAGGGGTCGGCACTGAAGCTTTCTTT. Combining the CDR3 with reference TRBV14 and TRBJ1-1 gives the whole variable domain EAGVTQFPSHSVIEKGQTVTLRCDPISGHDNLYWYRRVMGKEIKFLLHFVKESKQDESGMPNNRFLAERTGGTYSTLKVQPAELEDSGVYFCASSLTGVGTEAFFGQGTRLTVV.

The chain has TRBV20-1 and TRBJ2-1; 10 bases agree with TRBD1. Germline CDR1 and CDR2: DFQATT and SNEGSKA (reference sequence). The CDR3 spans 15 residues. With V trimmed by 5 bases and J by 5 bases, 9 bases remained unmatched. CDR3 nucleotide sequence: TGCAGTGCTCAGAAGAGGGGGACAGGGGACAATGAGCAGTTCTTC. This encodes CSAQKRGTGDNEQFF.

The genes are TRBV20-1 and TRBJ1-1; D might be TRBD1 (5 bases). This CDR3 contains 11 residues. Germline loops: CDR1 DFQATT, CDR2 SNEGSKA (reference sequence). The CDR3 spells CMAGQSTEAFF. The CDR3 nucleotides are TGCATGGCGGGGCAGTCCACTGAAGCTTTCTTT.

The table lists this clonotype with many counts. The chain is built from TRBV10-1 and TRBJ2-2; D perhaps matches TRBD2 (5 bases). This CDR3 has 13 residues. Germline values: CDR1 WNHNN, CDR2 SYGVQD (reference sequence). Trimming removed 3 bases from V and 8 bases from J, with 10 bases in between. Here the CDR3 DNA reads TGCGCCAGCAGTGACGGGGTCACTGGGGAGCTGTTTTTT. The encoded protein is CASSDGVTGELFF.

This clonotype was counted ten times or more. The V call is TRBV5-1, the J call TRBJ2-1; the D gene is possibly TRBD1 (5 bases). V gave up 0 bases and J gave up 1 base, with 8 bases separating them. The CDR3 is made up of 15 amino acids. Per the germline V gene, CDR1 is SGHRS and CDR2 is YFSETQ. The CDR3: CASSLGQGSYNEQFF. The CDR3, as DNA: TGCGCCAGCAGCTTGGGTCAGGGATCCTACAATGAGCAGTTCTTC.

The V call is TRBV5-1, the J call TRBJ2-1; D not certain. This CDR3 has 12 amino acids. The germline gives CDR1 SGHRS, CDR2 YFSETQ. Deletions cut 5 bases from V and 5 bases from J, with 8 bases between. The CDR3 reads CASRPFDNEQFF. CDR3 DNA sequence: TGCGCCAGCAGGCCCTTTGACAATGAGCAGTTCTTC.

Ten or more counts support this clonotype. The CDR3 sequence: CASSPRTGAATEAFF. The CDR3 DNA sequence: TGCGCCAGCAGCCCTCGGACAGGGGCCGCCACTGAAGCTTTCTTT. The chain joins TRBV5-1 to TRBJ1-1; 9 bases line up with TRBD1. The CDR3 runs 15 residues. After removal of 4 bases from V and 4 bases from J, the junction contained 8 bases not matched to a gene. Germline CDR1 reads SGHRS; CDR2 reads YFSETQ.

V is TRBV29-1 and J is TRBJ2-2; D call uncertain. This CDR3 contains 13 residues. Looked up from germline, CDR1 is SQVTM and CDR2 is ANQGSEA. V was cut by 6 bases and J by 1 base, with 9 bases left in between. CDR3 protein: CSVVGENTGELFF. As DNA, the CDR3 is TGCAGCGTCGTCGGAGAGAACACCGGGGAGCTGTTTTTT.

This sequence joins TRBV7-2 and TRBJ2-3; 10 positions match TRBD2. Looked up from germline, CDR1 is SGHTA and CDR2 is FQGNSA. The CDR3 loop spans 15 amino acids. V dropped 3 bases and J dropped 5; count of bases not matched to a gene: 5. The CDR3 DNA reads as TGTGCCAGCAGCTTCGGCGCTAGCGGGAGAGATACGCAGTATTTT. This codes for CASSFGASGRDTQYF.